This is a list of T cell receptor beta chains from one sample in a study of T cell changes during pregnancy in multiple sclerosis. The assay was immunoSEQ multiplex PCR, and TCRdb's table has in-frame clones only and misses some. The sample contains around 36,000 clones, 90% to 95% of which appear only once. The input for sequencing was CD8+ T cells from peripheral blood mononuclear cells, taken before pregnancy. The source of these receptors is a female donor with multiple sclerosis, enrolled in a pregnancy study. CDR3s include the opening cysteine and the closing phenylalanine or tryptophan.

v_gene	j_gene	CDR3aa
TRBV19	TRBJ2-3	CASSIRTSGSFDTQYF
TRBV2	TRBJ2-2	CATAGTGGSPGELFF
TRBV7-9	TRBJ1-1	CASSPGQLIEAFF
TRBV13	TRBJ2-5	CASSPGQGTETQYF
TRBV6-5	TRBJ2-2	CASTSPGTGELFF
TRBV6-1	TRBJ2-1	CASSEVSYNEQFF
TRBV9	TRBJ1-4	CASGTTGDPLATNEKLFF
TRBV19	TRBJ2-3	CASSTGAGGLSTDTQYF
TRBV27	TRBJ2-7	CASSSPQGAHGEQYF
TRBV10-1	TRBJ2-7	CASPIRGLSSSYEQYF
TRBV19	TRBJ1-1	CASSWGGHTEAFF
TRBV5-6	TRBJ2-1	CASSLGGLAGYNEQFF
TRBV28	TRBJ1-4	CASSPPGRGRVEKLFF
TRBV27	TRBJ2-1	CASSLGWAYNEQFF
TRBV27	TRBJ2-3	CASRITGLADTQYF
TRBV27	TRBJ2-1	CASQDRAHEQFF
TRBV9	TRBJ2-7	CASPASGPSSYEQYF
TRBV5-4	TRBJ2-7	CASSLNRRGYEQYF
TRBV30	TRBJ1-1	CAWYLGGPTEAFF
TRBV30	TRBJ1-1	CAWSAGTNTEAFF
TRBV7-8	TRBJ2-3	CASSLNTGTQNTDTQYF
TRBV6-5	TRBJ1-1	CASSPGLNTEAFF
TRBV28	TRBJ1-4	CASSASMEGQGEKLFF
TRBV19	TRBJ2-3	CASRGGDTQYF
TRBV7-3	TRBJ2-2	CASSTRQGESSGELFF
TRBV19	TRBJ1-5	CASGELGGMGDNQPQHF